The 7 T cell receptor beta chains below all came from one sample that was sequenced in a study of prognosis after radiotherapy for stage I lung cancer (dated by TCRdb to about 2021). TCRdb lists the instrument as Illumina HiSeq 3000. Two rounds of multiplex PCR on genomic DNA were used to amplify the TCR beta CDR3 region. The first PCR round used primers specific to each TRBV and TRBJ gene, with sequences filed in Chinese patent CN105087789A. The raw public reads went through TCRdb reprocessing: fastp at Q25, MiXCR clone calling, in-frame beta chains kept. Every distinct CDR3 protein forms one entry, paired with its most common genes and DNA. This sample is represented by around 59,000 distinct CDR3 sequences; more than 20% of them were singletons. The leading ten clones occupy around 8.1% of the sample. The sequencing here drew on PBMCs, taken before or after stereotactic body radiation therapy (not recorded which). These receptor sequences come from a donor over 45 with non-small cell lung cancer.

This clonotype has a count of ten or more. This chain connects TRBV19 to TRBJ1-1; a possible D gene is TRBD1 (5 bases). The CDR3 is made up of 16 amino acids. Germline CDR1 is LNHDA and CDR2 is SQIVND (reference sequence). The V gene lost 3 bases and the J gene lost 0 bases, with 14 bases spanning the gap. CDR3 amino acids: CASSMGGGVMNTEAFF. The CDR3 DNA sequence: TGTGCCAGTAGTATGGGGGGAGGGGTAATGAACACTGAAGCTTTCTTT. Supplemented by reference TRBV19 and TRBJ1-1, the full variable domain reads DGGITQSPKYLFRKEGQNVTLSCEQNLNHDAMYWYRQDPGQGLRLIYYSQIVNDFQKGDIAEGYSVSREKKESFPLTVTSAQKNPTAFYLCASSMGGGVMNTEAFFGQGTRLTVV.

As regards this clonotype: This likely reflects a read error, since a far larger clone is one base away. The rearrangement links TRBV6-1 to TRBJ2-2, with unresolved D. Germline-derived CDR1 and CDR2 are MNHNS and SASEGT. The CDR3 spans 15 residues. Trimming left V 6 bases short and J 4 bases short, with 15 bases between. This chain's CDR3 is CASRRTVAGTGELFF. The DNA for the CDR3 is TGTGCCAGCAGGCGTACAGTGGCAGGCACCGGGGAGCTGTTTTTT.

Ten or more counts support this clonotype. The chain employs TRBV7-9 and TRBJ2-5; D unclear. The CDR3 has 14 residues. V was clipped by 1 base and J by 3 bases, with 9 bases between them. The germline V gene has CDR1 SEHNR and CDR2 FQNEAQ (reference sequence). The CDR3, as DNA: TGTGCCAGCAGCTTAGTGGGTGGGGAAGAGACCCAGTACTTC. It codes for CASSLVGGEETQYF.

This clonotype has a count of ten or more. V usage is TRBV5-8 and J usage is TRBJ1-4, with D perhaps matching TRBD1 (5 bases). This CDR3 comprises 15 residues. V dropped 2 bases and J dropped 8 bases, with 16 bases sitting between them. Per germline, CDR1 SGHTS and CDR2 YDEGEE. The CDR3 DNA sequence: TGTGCCAGCAGCTTCACACGGAGGGGAAGCGAAAAACTGTTTTTT. Protein product: CASSFTRRGSEKLFF. Full variable domain (missing parts from reference TRBV5-8 and TRBJ1-4): EAGVTQSPTHLIKTRGQQATLRCSPISGHTSVYWYQQALGLGLQFLLWYDEGEERNRGNFPPRFSGRQFPNYSSELNVNALELEDSALYLCASSFTRRGSEKLFFGSGTQLSVL.

This rearrangement joins TRBV24-1 to TRBJ1-1; weak D call: TRBD1 (6 bases). CDR1 KGHDR and CDR2 SFDVKD come from the germline V gene. The CDR3 extends over 17 amino acids. V was shortened by 0 bases and J by 5 bases, with 18 bases between the two germline ends. The CDR3 nucleotides read TGTGCCACCAGTGATTTGGGAACAGGGTCTTCTAAGACTGAAGCTTTCTTT. It translates to CATSDLGTGSSKTEAFF.

In its sample, this clonotype was seen many times. The chain is built from TRBV3-1 and TRBJ1-1; tentatively, D is TRBD1 (6 bases). Germline assignment: CDR1 LGHDT and CDR2 YNNKEL (reference sequence). The CDR3 sequence is 14 residues long. V was trimmed by 8 bases and J by 1 base, leaving 14 bases between them. The CDR3 sequence is CASGNRASNTEAFF. The DNA of the CDR3 is TGTGCCAGCGGAAACAGGGCTTCGAACACTGAAGCTTTCTTT.

At least ten counts were recorded for this clonotype. The rearrangement uses TRBV7-6 and TRBJ1-3, with D perhaps TRBD1 (5 bases). Germline lookup yields CDR1 SGHVS and CDR2 FNYEAQ. The CDR3 covers 15 residues. Deletions cut 5 bases from V and 0 bases from J, with 11 bases between. DNA of the CDR3: TGTGCCAGCAGCCCCTCTGGGGGCTCTGGAAACACCATATATTTT. Its protein is CASSPSGGSGNTIYF.